The next 23 T cell receptor beta chains were all read from a single sample in a study of shared clonotypes between healthy human individuals (dated by TCRdb to about 2020). Library prep was done by the immunoSEQ multiplex PCR assay. Imported from immuneACCESS, the table was reduced by TCRdb to in-frame sequences with V and J called. These copies leave out some clones; in studies compared against another copy, an unresolved V gene accounts for under half, and the cause of the remainder is not known. In all, the sample holds roughly 2.6 million clones, and 85% to 95% of those were seen once. The top ten constitute around 0.14% of the sample. The sample taken for sequencing was naive CD4+ T cells sorted from blood. This specimen's cell subset or site label, per the study, means: CD45RA+ positively selected. All receptors come from a man aged 18-30 years in good health.

The rearrangement links TRBV7-2 to TRBJ2-5, with TRBD1 identical over 7 bases. The length of the CDR3 is 15 residues. V lost 4 bases and J lost 5; bases outside the gene matches: 10. Germline CDR1 SGHTA, CDR2 FQGNSA. This CDR3 is CASSSGQTPGETQYF. The CDR3 region has the DNA TGTGCCAGCAGCTCGGGACAGACCCCCGGGGAGACCCAGTACTTC.

The genes are TRBV6-5 and TRBJ2-2; D is unresolved. Germline loops: CDR1 MNHEY, CDR2 SVGAGI. The CDR3 sequence is 14 residues long. Trimming shortened V by 7 bases and J by 1 base, and 10 bases separated the two germline ends. CDR3 protein: CASNFRGNTGELFF. In DNA, the CDR3 is TGTGCCAGCAACTTCCGTGGGAACACCGGGGAGCTGTTTTTT.

This rearrangement joins TRBV18 to TRBJ2-6; TRBD1 might be the D (7 bases). Germline V gene lookup returns CDR1 KGHSH and CDR2 LQKENI. The CDR3 is made up of 17 amino acids. Trimming stripped 0 bases from V and 4 bases from J, with 13 bases between. The CDR3 loop reads CASSPPGRGAGANVLTF. CDR3 nucleotides: TGTGCCAGCTCACCACCAGGCAGGGGGGCCGGGGCCAACGTCCTGACTTTC.

This chain links TRBV28 with TRBJ2-7; 7 nucleotides agree with TRBD1. Germline V CDR1 and CDR2: MDHEN, SYDVKM. The CDR3 length is 14 residues. Unmatched junction bases numbered 4, after V lost 3 bases and J lost 2 bases. The CDR3 sequence: CASSLGQTPYEQYF. The CDR3 nucleotides read TGTGCCAGCAGTTTGGGACAGACACCCTACGAGCAGTACTTC. The variable domain in full, completed from reference TRBV28 and TRBJ2-7, reads DVKVTQSSRYLVKRTGEKVFLECVQDMDHENMFWYRQDPGLGLRLIYFSYDVKMKEKGDIPEGYSVSREKKERFSLILESASTNQTSMYLCASSLGQTPYEQYFGPGTRLTVT.

This chain links TRBV7-6 with TRBJ2-3; D gene ambiguous. There are 13 residues in the CDR3. Germline V gene lookup returns CDR1 SGHVS and CDR2 FNYEAQ. V was cut by 5 bases and J by 2 bases, with 8 bases left in between. CDR3 DNA: TGTGCCAGCAGCAAGGACCTCACAGATACGCAGTATTTT. Protein sequence: CASSKDLTDTQYF.

The chain uses TRBV2 and TRBJ1-2; D is unresolved. The V and J ends lost 6 bases and 3 bases respectively, with 17 bases between them. The CDR3 loop spans 15 amino acids. Germline CDR1 SNHLY, CDR2 FYNNEI. In nucleotides, the CDR3 is TGTGCCAGCAGACGAAGTCGGGTATCGGACTATGGCTACACCTTC. Its protein product is CASRRSRVSDYGYTF.

The chain combines TRBV28 with TRBJ2-7, with 8 nucleotides matching TRBD1. The CDR3 is made up of 16 amino acids. Unmatched junction bases numbered 7, after V lost 3 bases and J lost 0 bases. Germline V lookup: CDR1 MDHEN, CDR2 SYDVKM. The CDR3 sequence is CASSFGRTGSSYEQYF. CDR3 nucleotide sequence: TGTGCCAGCAGTTTCGGAAGGACAGGGAGCTCCTACGAGCAGTACTTC. The complete variable domain, with remaining parts taken from reference TRBV28 and TRBJ2-7, reads DVKVTQSSRYLVKRTGEKVFLECVQDMDHENMFWYRQDPGLGLRLIYFSYDVKMKEKGDIPEGYSVSREKKERFSLILESASTNQTSMYLCASSFGRTGSSYEQYFGPGTRLTVT.

The chain carries TRBV11-2 and TRBJ1-1; a weak D match, TRBD1 (5 bases). Germline loops: CDR1 SGHAT, CDR2 FQNNGV. This CDR3 is built from 13 residues. V lost 1 base and J lost 4, with 7 bases in between. The CDR3 sequence is CASSLAGFTEAFF. Here the CDR3 DNA reads TGTGCCAGCAGCTTAGCAGGGTTCACTGAAGCTTTCTTT.

This rearrangement joins TRBV9 to TRBJ2-3; a possible D gene is TRBD2 (5 bases). V was shortened by 0 bases and J by 1 base, with 9 bases between the two germline ends. The CDR3 has 15 residues. Germline V lookup: CDR1 SGDLS, CDR2 YYNGEE. CDR3 DNA sequence: TGTGCCAGCAGCGTAGGAGTCGGGGGCACAGATACGCAGTATTTT. Encoded protein: CASSVGVGGTDTQYF.

The CDR3 bases are TGTGCCAGCAGTGAATCGGTTGACAGGGGCTACGAGCAGTACTTC. Translating gives CASSESVDRGYEQYF. This chain joins TRBV25-1 and TRBJ2-7, with 8 bases aligning to TRBD1. This CDR3 comprises 15 residues. From germline, CDR1 is MGHDK and CDR2 SYGVNS. The trim removed 1 base at V and 3 bases at J, leaving 5 bases unmatched.

Here the CDR3 DNA reads TGTGCCAGCTGCCGGCGGGAGGGCTACGAGCAGTACTTC. It is translated as CASCRREGYEQYF. The V gene is TRBV5-6, the J gene TRBJ2-7, with 9 nucleotides matching TRBD2. With V trimmed by 7 bases and J by 3 bases, 5 bases remained unmatched. The CDR3 runs to 13 residues. In germline, CDR1 is SGHDT, CDR2 YYEEEE.

This chain joins TRBV7-9 and TRBJ2-3, with 12 bases identical to TRBD2. Losses at the gene ends were 1 base for V and 6 bases for J; bases not matched to a gene: 5. Germline lookup yields CDR1 SEHNR and CDR2 FQNEAQ (reference sequence). The CDR3 sequence is 16 residues long. The chain's CDR3 is CASSLEGLAGSDTQYF. CDR3 nucleotides: TGTGCCAGCAGCTTAGAAGGACTAGCGGGATCCGATACGCAGTATTTT.

Concerning this clone: Additional DNA sequences in this sample encode the identical CDR3. The chain uses TRBV2 and TRBJ1-1, with TRBD1 matching 8 bases. From germline, CDR1 is SNHLY and CDR2 FYNNEI. CDR3 length: 14 residues. With 8 bases clipped from V and 5 bases from J, the junction kept 10 bases outside the gene matches. The DNA of the CDR3 is TGTGCCAGCTCCGCGACAGGGGTTAATACTGAAGCTTTCTTT. It specifies CASSATGVNTEAFF.

The chain couples TRBV5-6 to TRBJ2-2; 7 bases align to TRBD1. Losses at the gene ends were 1 base for V and 6 bases for J; bases not matched to a gene: 12. Germline CDR1 is SGHDT and CDR2 is YYEEEE. The CDR3 runs to 17 residues. The CDR3 loop reads CASSLTPGTVDAGELFF. CDR3 in DNA: TGTGCCAGCAGCTTGACCCCCGGGACAGTAGACGCCGGGGAGCTGTTTTTT.

This clone is a singleton in its sample. This rearrangement joins TRBV4-1 to TRBJ2-5, with unresolved D. The germline V and J ends were trimmed by 4 bases and 0 bases, with 15 bases remaining between them. The germline CDR1 and CDR2 sequences are MGHRA and YSYEKL. CDR3 size: 16 residues. The CDR3 bases are TGCGCCAGCAGCCTTCCGTGGCCTTTGTACCAAGAGACCCAGTACTTC. Protein: CASSLPWPLYQETQYF.

The chain employs TRBV2 and TRBJ1-5, with D maybe TRBD1 (5 bases). Germline CDR1 SNHLY, CDR2 FYNNEI. The CDR3 has 16 amino acids. Trimming took 6 bases from V and 9 from J, leaving 24 bases between them. CDR3 loop: CASRDGKSGGKVPQHF. The CDR3 DNA reads as TGTGCCAGCAGGGACGGAAAGTCGGGGGGGAAGGTGCCCCAGCATTTT.

V and J are TRBV19 and TRBJ1-6; D remains ambiguous. V was pared by 6 bases and J by 0 bases, with 12 bases between. This CDR3 region has 16 residues. Germline assignment: CDR1 LNHDA and CDR2 SQIVND (reference sequence). CDR3 protein: CASRAGVSSYNSPLHF. Here the CDR3 DNA reads TGTGCCAGTAGGGCTGGAGTGAGCTCCTATAATTCACCCCTCCACTTT.

The V and J genes are TRBV19 and TRBJ2-5, with no clear D. Trimming shortened V by 3 bases and J by 1 base, and 6 bases separated the two germline ends. The V gene's germline CDR1 is LNHDA and CDR2 SQIVND (reference sequence). The CDR3 length is 13 residues. The CDR3 spells CASSIFAQETQYF. Here the CDR3 DNA reads TGTGCCAGTAGTATTTTCGCCCAAGAGACCCAGTACTTC.

The V call is TRBV19, the J call TRBJ1-2; 9 bases agree with TRBD1. Germline trimming cut 4 bases from V and 8 bases from J; bases unmatched to any gene: 11. CDR1 is LNHDA, CDR2 SQIVND, per germline (reference sequence). The length of the CDR3 is 15 residues. The CDR3 reads CASSSEGQGLWGYTF. CDR3 nucleotide sequence: TGTGCCAGTAGTAGCGAAGGACAGGGGCTTTGGGGCTACACCTTC.

Worth noting for this clone: Distinct nucleotide sequences in the sample also encode this CDR3. V usage is TRBV20-1 and J usage is TRBJ2-5; D perhaps matches TRBD1 (6 bases). The V gene's germline CDR1 is DFQATT and CDR2 SNEGSKA (reference sequence). The CDR3 sequence is 10 residues long. V was cut by 5 bases and J by 5 bases, with 6 bases left in between. This chain's CDR3 is CSAQGETQYF. The CDR3 coding sequence is TGCAGTGCTCAGGGGGAGACCCAGTACTTC.

V and J are TRBV18 and TRBJ1-1; D is uncertain. The CDR3 spans 13 residues. Germline V lookup: CDR1 KGHSH, CDR2 LQKENI. The V gene lost 1 base and the J gene lost 4 bases, with 7 bases spanning the gap. CDR3 loop: CASSPQSGTEAFF. The CDR3 DNA reads TGTGCCAGCTCACCACAGTCGGGCACTGAAGCTTTCTTT. Full variable domain (rest looked up from reference TRBV18 and TRBJ1-1): NAGVMQNPRHLVRRRGQEARLRCSPMKGHSHVYWYRQLPEEGLKFMVYLQKENIIDESGMPKERFSAEFPKEGPSILRIQQVVRGDSAAYFCASSPQSGTEAFFGQGTRLTVV.

This clone was detected once. V and J are TRBV28 and TRBJ2-3, with D possibly matching TRBD2 (6 bases). Between the trimmed V and J ends, which lost 6 bases and 1 base, there was a span of 20 bases. From germline, CDR1 is MDHEN and CDR2 SYDVKM. The CDR3 has 17 residues. DNA for the CDR3: TGTGCCAGCAGCTCTAAAAGGTGGGGGGAGCGCACAGATACGCAGTATTTT. It is translated as CASSSKRWGERTDTQYF.

This chain uses TRBV19 with TRBJ1-6; no firm D call. This CDR3 has 14 amino acids. V shed 5 bases and J shed 1 base, with 6 bases lying between them. The germline V gene encodes CDR1 LNHDA and CDR2 SQIVND (reference sequence). The CDR3, as DNA: TGTGCCAGTAGTGTGTCTTCCTATAATTCACCCCTCCACTTT. This gives the protein CASSVSSYNSPLHF.